A single sample is the source of the 5 T cell receptor beta chains below, sequenced in a study of blood T cell repertoires in COVID-19. Data came from immunoSEQ multiplex PCR; TCRdb stores just in-frame clones and leaves some out. The sample lists under 300,000 clones; about 87% were seen once. The sequenced sample consisted of peripheral blood. These receptors all come from a woman in her 70s with active or convalescent COVID-19.

The chain employs TRBV20-1 and TRBJ1-1; 11 bases fit TRBD1. The germline V gene has CDR1 DFQATT and CDR2 SNEGSKA (reference sequence). After removal of 3 bases from V and 3 bases from J, the junction contained 6 bases not matched to a gene. CDR3 size: 15 residues. In DNA form, the CDR3 reads TGCAGTGCTAGTCCCCGGACAGGGGGCTACACTGAAGCTTTCTTT. It encodes CSASPRTGGYTEAFF.

The chain's CDR3 is CASSLGGINQPQHF. CDR3 nucleotides: TGTGCCAGCAGCTTGGGGGGGATCAATCAGCCCCAGCATTTT. V and J are TRBV11-2 and TRBJ1-5, with a possible D match to TRBD1 (5 bases). Germline V CDR1 and CDR2: SGHAT, FQNNGV. V lost 3 bases and J 3 bases, leaving 9 bases between the germline ends. This CDR3 comprises 14 residues.

The genes are TRBV18 and TRBJ1-5, with D perhaps matching TRBD1 (6 bases). This CDR3 contains 14 residues. Germline values: CDR1 KGHSH, CDR2 LQKENI. With 5 bases removed from V and 3 bases from J, the gap between germline ends came to 11 bases. The CDR3 loop reads CASSIRDINQPQHF. CDR3 nucleotides: TGTGCCAGCTCAATCCGGGACATCAATCAGCCCCAGCATTTT. Looking up the rest from reference TRBV18 and TRBJ1-5 gives the full variable domain: NAGVMQNPRHLVRRRGQEARLRCSPMKGHSHVYWYRQLPEEGLKFMVYLQKENIIDESGMPKERFSAEFPKEGPSILRIQQVVRGDSAAYFCASSIRDINQPQHFGDGTRLSIL.

The sample holds a few counts of this clone. This chain joins TRBV7-8 and TRBJ1-3; D not certain. V was clipped by 0 bases and J by 2 bases, with 5 bases between them. Per the germline V gene, CDR1 is SGHVS and CDR2 is FQNEAQ. The length of the CDR3 is 14 residues. The CDR3 loop is CASSLAPAGNTIYF. As DNA, the CDR3 is TGTGCCAGCAGCTTAGCGCCAGCTGGAAACACCATATATTTT.

This clone was seen once. The J gene is TRBJ1-1, the V gene TRBV5-1; 11 bases align to TRBD1. The CDR3 spans 16 residues. J was trimmed by 0 bases and V by 3 bases; bases with no gene match: 4. Germline V gene data show CDR1 as SGHRS and CDR2 as YFSETQ. For the CDR3, the DNA is TGCGCCAGCAGCTCGGGACAGGGGGTAATGAACACTGAAGCTTTCTTT. Protein product: CASSSGQGVMNTEAFF.